The 10 T cell receptor beta chains given below trace back to one sample, sequenced in a study of cytomegalovirus exposure and HLA in healthy donors. Amplification used 60 Vbeta primers and 13 Jbeta primers. TCRdb's table, derived via immunoSEQ multiplex PCR, lists solely in-frame clones and lacks some. The sample holds 70,000 or so clones; around 61% are singletons and the top ten take more than 2.5%. Sequenced: PBMCs. The origin of the receptors is a woman between 45 and 60 years old in good health and CMV-seronegative.

This clone turned up a few times. The chain links TRBV29-1 to TRBJ1-2; the D gene is possibly TRBD1 (5 bases). The CDR3 runs to 12 residues. Trimming pared 6 bases from V and 7 bases from J, leaving 15 bases between. The germline V gene has CDR1 SQVTM and CDR2 ANQGSEA. In DNA, the CDR3 is TGCAGCGTGAACCGGGACGGGGGTGGCTACACCTTC. This encodes CSVNRDGGGYTF.

Within the sample, this clone is medium-sized (0.01 to 0.1%). The genes are TRBV4-1 and TRBJ2-7, with TRBD2 matching 7 bases. V was clipped by 0 bases and J by 3 bases; unmatched bases: 5. This CDR3 region has 15 residues. Per germline, CDR1 MGHRA and CDR2 YSYEKL. CDR3 in DNA: TGCGCCAGCAGCCAAGATGGAGCGGGAAGCTACGAGCAGTACTTC. It specifies CASSQDGAGSYEQYF.

Only a few counts were recorded for this clone. This chain uses TRBV11-2 with TRBJ2-7; maybe TRBD2 (5 bases). Trimming shortened V by 5 bases and J by 2 bases, and 13 bases separated the two germline ends. Per germline, CDR1 SGHAT and CDR2 FQNNGV. CDR3 length: 14 residues. The CDR3 sequence is CASSESGITYEQYF. The CDR3 coding sequence is TGTGCCAGCAGCGAATCCGGGATTACCTACGAGCAGTACTTC.

This clone was counted a single time. The chain joins TRBV5-1 to TRBJ1-2; 10 nucleotides match TRBD1. This CDR3 is built from 18 residues. The germline gives CDR1 SGHRS, CDR2 YFSETQ. The ends lost 4 bases at V and 4 bases at J; junction bases unmatched: 16. The chain's CDR3 is CASSPQVDRGLRFYGYTF. In DNA, the CDR3 is TGCGCCAGCAGCCCACAAGTCGACAGGGGGCTCAGGTTCTATGGCTACACCTTC.

The V and J genes are TRBV28 and TRBJ1-4; tentatively, D is TRBD1 (6 bases). V lost 2 bases and J lost 4, with 14 bases in between. The CDR3 extends over 16 amino acids. CDR1 MDHEN and CDR2 SYDVKM come from the germline V gene. The CDR3 DNA follows: TGTGCCAGCAGTTTAGGGGGCGGGGGGTATAATGAAAAACTGTTTTTT. It translates to CASSLGGGGYNEKLFF.

A few counts support this clone. The genes are TRBV7-2 and TRBJ1-4; D remains ambiguous. The CDR3 is made up of 13 amino acids. CDR1 and CDR2 (germline): SGHTA, FQGNSA. Trimming shortened V by 5 bases and J by 5 bases, and 9 bases separated the two germline ends. The CDR3, as DNA: TGTGCCAGCAGCGGGCAGCAGAATGAAAAACTGTTTTTT. This sequence encodes CASSGQQNEKLFF.

The chain carries TRBV27 and TRBJ1-1; TRBD1 might be the D (5 bases). The CDR3 runs 13 residues. Germline V CDR1 and CDR2: MNHEY, SMNVEV (reference sequence). Trimming stripped 1 base from V and 7 bases from J, with 10 bases between. The CDR3: CASSLLGGVEAFF. The CDR3 region has the DNA TGTGCCAGCAGTTTATTGGGGGGGGTTGAAGCTTTCTTT.

V gene TRBV2 combines with J gene TRBJ1-5, with D possibly TRBD1 on 6 matching bases. The CDR3 sequence is 18 residues long. Trimming took 3 bases from V and 0 from J, leaving 18 bases between them. In germline, CDR1 is SNHLY, CDR2 FYNNEI. CDR3 nucleotide sequence: TGTGCCAGCAGTGACCCAGCGGGGGCGCACTATAGCAATCAGCCCCAGCATTTT. Translated, it gives CASSDPAGAHYSNQPQHF. Based on the CDR3 plus reference TRBV2 and TRBJ1-5, the full variable domain is EPEVTQTPSHQVTQMGQEVILRCVPISNHLYFYWYRQILGQKVEFLVSFYNNEISEKSEIFDDQFSVERPDGSNFTLKIRSTKLEDSAMYFCASSDPAGAHYSNQPQHFGDGTRLSIL.

The chain combines TRBV28 with TRBJ2-1; maybe TRBD2 (5 bases). The germline V gene encodes CDR1 MDHEN and CDR2 SYDVKM. The ends were cut back, 3 bases at V and 2 bases at J, with 20 bases in the middle. This CDR3 has 18 residues. CDR3 sequence: CASSFAVYQAGAYNEQFF. The DNA for the CDR3 is TGTGCCAGCAGTTTCGCGGTCTACCAAGCCGGGGCCTACAATGAGCAGTTCTTC.

J is TRBJ2-1 and V is TRBV28; 12 bases line up with TRBD2. Looked up from germline, CDR1 is MDHEN and CDR2 is SYDVKM. The CDR3 has 17 residues. The junction had 10 bases not matched to a gene; V was cut back by 4 bases and J by 6 bases. Here the CDR3 reads CASSSVTSGRFANEQFF. CDR3 DNA sequence: TGTGCCAGCAGTTCTGTGACTAGCGGGAGATTTGCCAATGAGCAGTTCTTC.